The source of this T cell receptor (beta chain) is a study of T-cell reconstitution after alpha-beta-depleted transplantation in children. The TCRbeta library incorporated unique molecular identifiers. One entry per CDR3 protein results from TCRdb running MiXCR on the PCR reads. This sample yields about 470,000 distinct CDR3 sequences, of which roughly 44% are seen a single time; 27% belongs to the top ten. The CDR3 runs 15 residues. Germline values: CDR1 LNHNV, CDR2 YYDKDF (reference sequence). With 3 bases removed from V and 4 bases from J, the gap between germline ends came to 12 bases. This clonotype occurred a few times. What it recognizes is unknown. Points from the study as a whole: T-cell counts and diversity were attributed mostly to newly produced T cells one year after transplant.

The material was PBMCs, obtained before TCRalphabeta/CD19-depleted stem cell transplant. The chain carries TRBV15 and TRBJ1-4; tentatively, D is TRBD1 (5 bases). The sequence was obtained from a girl aged 2-9 years with aplastic anemia, due to receive a stem cell transplant. The CDR3 region has the DNA TGTGCCACCAGCAGCGAACTGGGGGGTAATGAAAAACTGTTTTTT. It codes for CATSSELGGNEKLFF. Using reference TRBV15 and TRBJ1-4 for the parts outside the CDR3, the full variable domain is DAMVIQNPRYQVTQFGKPVTLSCSQTLNHNVMYWYQQKSSQAPKLLFHYYDKDFNNEADTPDNFQSRRPNTSFCFLDIRSPGLGDTAMYLCATSSELGGNEKLFFGSGTQLSVL.